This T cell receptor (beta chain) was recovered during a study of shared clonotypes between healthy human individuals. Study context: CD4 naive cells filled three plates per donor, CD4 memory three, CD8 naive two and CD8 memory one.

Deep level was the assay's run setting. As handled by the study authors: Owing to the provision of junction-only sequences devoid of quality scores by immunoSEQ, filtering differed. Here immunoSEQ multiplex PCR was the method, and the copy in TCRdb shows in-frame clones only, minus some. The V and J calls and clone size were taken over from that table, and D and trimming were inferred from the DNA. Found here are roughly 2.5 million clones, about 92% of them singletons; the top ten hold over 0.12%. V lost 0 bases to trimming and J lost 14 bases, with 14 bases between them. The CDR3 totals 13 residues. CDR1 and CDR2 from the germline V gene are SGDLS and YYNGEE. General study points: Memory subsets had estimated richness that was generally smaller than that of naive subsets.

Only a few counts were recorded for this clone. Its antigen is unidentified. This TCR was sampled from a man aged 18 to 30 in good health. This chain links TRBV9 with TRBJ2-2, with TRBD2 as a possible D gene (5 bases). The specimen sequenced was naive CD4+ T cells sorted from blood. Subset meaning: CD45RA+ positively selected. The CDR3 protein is CASSVDLRTGLFF. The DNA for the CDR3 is TGTGCCAGCAGCGTAGACCTACGGACGGGACTGTTTTTT.